This T cell receptor beta chain is from a study of T cell changes during pregnancy in multiple sclerosis. Germline V CDR1 and CDR2: SGHRS, YFSETQ. The CDR3 has 13 residues. The J segment lost 4 bases and the V segment lost 4 bases, leaving 4 bases of the junction unmatched. Libraries were prepared by immunoSEQ multiplex PCR; TCRdb keeps only in-frame clonotypes and omits some of them. The data contain approximately 110,000 clones, 91% of them singletons. The input for sequencing was peripheral blood, taken after pregnancy. The receptor was isolated from a female donor with multiple sclerosis, enrolled in a pregnancy study. The chain links TRBV5-1 to TRBJ1-2; TRBD1 matches 7 bases. CDR3 in amino acids: CASSAGQVYGYTF. As DNA, the CDR3 is TGCGCCAGCAGCGCCGGACAGGTCTATGGCTACACCTTC.